This entry describes one T cell receptor beta chain. Its antigen is as yet unknown. Germline V lookup: CDR1 SGHTA, CDR2 FQGNSA. J was trimmed by 4 bases and V by 1 base; bases with no gene match: 7. This CDR3 comprises 16 residues. The data originate from a study of T cell responses to AZD1222 COVID-19 vaccine. Study-wide findings and caveats: White British donors predominated, females outnumbered males, and clonal diversity was possibly underestimated. Vaccine-associated CD4 TCRs spanned spike, dominant at 160-218 and 743-854. Only six individuals given AZD1222 were seropositive at baseline.

Some clones are missing from TCRdb's copy, which holds only in-frame ones; the method was immunoSEQ multiplex PCR. The data show some 150,000 clones, with 90% seen just once and around 3.6% held by the top ten. The V and J genes are TRBV7-2 and TRBJ2-7; the match to TRBD2 covers 10 bases. This clonotype originated in an adult in good health. Here the sequenced sample was peripheral blood, taken on day 0 of AZD1222 vaccination. This CDR3 is CASSLGTLAGVYEQYF. As DNA, the CDR3 is TGTGCCAGCAGCTTAGGGACCCTAGCGGGAGTATACGAGCAGTACTTC.